This TCR beta chain is drawn from a study of brain T cells in children with intractable seizures. The germline CDR1 and CDR2 sequences are MNHEY and SVGEGT. The V and J ends lost 3 bases and 2 bases respectively, with 7 bases between them. This CDR3 is 13 amino acids long. Sample time point: blood from clinic visit 5 months post-surgery; TSC patient then seizure free. Patients received at least one anti-epileptic drug before surgery. The protocol was immunoSEQ multiplex PCR, while the TCRdb copy is restricted to in-frame clones and leaves out a portion. The table has about 350,000 clones, about 93% seen once; the top ten hold around 6%.

The gene calls are TRBV6-2 or TRBV6-3 and TRBJ1-2; D gene uncertain. The receptor's source is a boy under two years old with tuberous sclerosis and intractable seizures. Specimen: peripheral blood, collected approximately 5 months after surgery. CDR3 loop: CASSYTGNYGYTF. The CDR3 DNA sequence: TGTGCCAGCAGTTATACGGGGAACTATGGCTACACCTTC.